One sample yielded the 3 T cell receptor beta chains listed below, sequenced in a study of low-dose radiotherapy and immunotherapy resistance in tumors. First-strand cDNA used TRAV- and TRBV-specific primers, covering alpha and beta chains. Amplification of TCRs used a constant-region primer and V-primer adapter for about 20 PCR cycles. Using its own MiXCR run on the reads, TCRdb lists one record per CDR3 protein. The sample has 35,000 to 45,000 distinct CDR3 sequences; about 25% are singletons. Time point noted: after trial treatment. Treatment reported: LDRT plus nivolumab, ipilimumab, low-dose cyclophosphamide and aspirin (RACIN trial). Sequenced material: PBMCs, taken after low-dose radiotherapy plus immunotherapy. The receptors derive from a male donor with prostate cancer.

J is TRBJ1-1 and V is TRBV6-6, with D tentatively TRBD1 (5 bases). The CDR3 runs to 18 residues. Trimming took off 0 bases at V and 2 bases at J, with 19 bases between the two ends. Germline lookup yields CDR1 MNHNY and CDR2 SVGAGI (reference sequence). The CDR3: CASSYSTQGTKENTEAFF. In DNA, the CDR3 is TGTGCCAGCAGTTACTCGACTCAGGGTACTAAAGAAAACACTGAAGCTTTCTTT.

This clonotype was picked up many times. V and J are TRBV5-1 and TRBJ2-1; no firm D call. CDR3 length equals 14 residues. Germline V gives CDR1 SGHRS, CDR2 YFSETQ. Trimming pared 0 bases from V and 0 bases from J, leaving 4 bases between. The CDR3 reads CASSLGSSYNEQFF. The CDR3 region has the DNA TGCGCCAGCAGCTTGGGGAGCTCCTACAATGAGCAGTTCTTC.

Note on this clonotype: A far larger clone is off by one base, so a read error is likely. This rearrangement joins TRBV19 to TRBJ2-7; D possibly matches TRBD1 or TRBD2 (5 bases each). This CDR3 is built from 14 residues. CDR1 and CDR2 (germline): LNHDA, SQIVND (reference sequence). In nucleotides, the CDR3 is TGTGCCAGCAGCTTGGAACTAGGGGTCTACGAGCAGTGCTTC. Protein sequence: CASSLELGVYEQCF.